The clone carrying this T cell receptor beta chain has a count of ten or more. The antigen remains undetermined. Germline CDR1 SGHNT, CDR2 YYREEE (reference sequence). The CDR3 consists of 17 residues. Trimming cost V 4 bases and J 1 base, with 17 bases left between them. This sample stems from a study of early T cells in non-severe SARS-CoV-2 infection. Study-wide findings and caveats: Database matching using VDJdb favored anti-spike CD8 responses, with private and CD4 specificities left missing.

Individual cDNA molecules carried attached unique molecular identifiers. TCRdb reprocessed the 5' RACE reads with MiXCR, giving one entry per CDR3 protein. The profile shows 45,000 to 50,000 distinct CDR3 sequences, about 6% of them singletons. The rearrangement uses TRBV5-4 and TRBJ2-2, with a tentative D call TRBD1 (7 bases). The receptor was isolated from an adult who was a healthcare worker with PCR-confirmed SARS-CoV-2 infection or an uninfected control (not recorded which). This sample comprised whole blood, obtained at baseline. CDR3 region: CASSGGGTARNTGELFF. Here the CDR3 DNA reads TGTGCCAGCAGCGGTGGGGGGACAGCCAGGAACACCGGGGAGCTGTTTTTT. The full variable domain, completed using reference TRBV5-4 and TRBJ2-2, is ETGVTQSPTHLIKTRGQQVTLRCSSQSGHNTVSWYQQALGQGPQFIFQYYREEENGRGNFPPRFSGLQFPNYSSELNVNALELDDSALYLCASSGGGTARNTGELFFGEGSRLTVL.